This TCR delta chain was documented in a study of Vδ1+ human thymocytes. Study-wide results and caveats: Around 20% of thymic delta-chain sequences were Vdelta2, with few Vdelta3, unlike blood Vdelta1+ controls. Thymic TRG and TRD repertoires appeared highly polyclonal, with Gaussian CDR3 length distributions. Many TRG clonotypes were shared between donors; TRD repertoires were essentially private. Bulk data may be misread because of unexpected Vdelta2 sequences.

J gave up 0 bases and V 4 bases, and 33 bases lay outside the gene matches. CDR1 is TSWWSYY, CDR2 QGS, per germline. The CDR3 runs to 25 residues. The template was reverse-transcribed extracted RNA. CDR3 amplicons came from multiplex PCR with pooled V-gene forward and constant-region reverse primers. TCRdb reran clone calling via CATT on the multiplex PCR reads. The data show about 75,000 delta-chain clones, approximately 30% seen once. The sorted cells were CD3+ Vdelta1+ Vdelta2- thymocytes from alphabeta-depleted thymus. About this clone: Antigen: not known.

The sample was Vdelta1+ gamma-delta thymocytes from the thymus. Regarding subset: FACS-sorted CD3+ TCRalphabeta- TCRVdelta1+ TCRVdelta2- thymocytes. The receptor's source is a boy in the first two years of life who had congenital heart surgery. The genes are TRDV1 and TRDJ1; 9 bases align to TRDD2. CDR3 region: CALGVKPSYRVLLGNKRRYTDKLIF. In nucleotides, the CDR3 is TGTGCTCTTGGGGTCAAGCCTTCCTACCGTGTACTCCTTGGGAATAAACGGAGGTACACCGATAAACTCATCTTT.